The 20 T cell receptor beta chains below all came from one sample that was sequenced in a study of blood T cell repertoires in COVID-19. The assay was immunoSEQ multiplex PCR, and TCRdb's table has in-frame clones only and misses some. This sample carries about 260,000 clones, around 90% of them seen once, and the ten largest clones take more than 0.55%. Material: peripheral blood. The receptors come from a human donor in a cohort sampled during active COVID-19.

The chain combines TRBV9 with TRBJ2-7; TRBD2 matches 12 bases. V was clipped by 3 bases and J by 4 bases; unmatched bases: 2. The CDR3 has 14 amino acids. Germline CDR1 SGDLS, CDR2 YYNGEE. CDR3 nucleotides: TGTGCCAGCAGCGCCGGGACTAGCGGGTACGAGCAGTACTTC. It is translated as CASSAGTSGYEQYF. Combining the CDR3 with reference TRBV9 and TRBJ2-7 gives the whole variable domain DSGVTQTPKHLITATGQRVTLRCSPRSGDLSVYWYQQSLDQGLQFLIQYYNGEERAKGNILERFSAQQFPDLHSELNLSSLELGDSALYFCASSAGTSGYEQYFGPGTRLTVT.

The chain has TRBV4-3 and TRBJ2-2; tentative D call: TRBD2 (6 bases). The CDR3 loop spans 16 amino acids. In germline, CDR1 is LGHNA, CDR2 YSLEER. The V gene lost 1 base and the J gene lost 4 bases, with 13 bases spanning the gap. CDR3 amino acids: CASSQGGRGVTGELFF. The CDR3 region has the DNA TGCGCCAGCAGCCAAGGGGGACGCGGGGTCACCGGGGAGCTGTTTTTT.

V gene TRBV6-5 combines with J gene TRBJ2-3; tentative D call: TRBD1 (7 bases). Per germline, CDR1 MNHEY and CDR2 SVGAGI. V was pared by 6 bases and J by 2 bases, with 12 bases between. The CDR3 loop spans 14 amino acids. The CDR3 DNA is TGTGCCAGCAGCAGGGGGGAGATCACAGATACGCAGTATTTT. Amino acid sequence: CASSRGEITDTQYF.

In its sample, this clone was seen a few times. The V gene is TRBV10-2, the J gene TRBJ1-5; a weak D match, TRBD1 (6 bases). CDR1 and CDR2 (germline): WSHSY, SAAADI. Trimming took off 3 bases at V and 7 bases at J, with 16 bases between the two ends. The CDR3 totals 15 residues. CDR3: CASSDPGQGRQPQHF. The DNA of the CDR3 is TGCGCCAGCAGTGACCCGGGACAAGGCAGGCAGCCCCAGCATTTT.

The V gene is TRBV27, the J gene TRBJ1-1; the D gene is possibly TRBD1 (6 bases). Trimming shortened V by 3 bases and J by 3 bases, and 20 bases separated the two germline ends. This CDR3 contains 17 residues. The germline CDR1 and CDR2 sequences are MNHEY and SMNVEV (reference sequence). This CDR3 is CASSFRGPQYVYTEAFF. The CDR3 DNA follows: TGTGCCAGCAGTTTCAGGGGCCCTCAATATGTTTACACTGAAGCTTTCTTT.

CDR3 bases: TGTGCCAGCAGCTTAGACAGCGGGAGGGCGTACGAGCAGTACTTC. It yields the protein CASSLDSGRAYEQYF. The chain carries TRBV11-3 and TRBJ2-7, with TRBD2 identical over 10 bases. V was pared by 0 bases and J by 4 bases, with 3 bases of the junction left unmatched. This CDR3 comprises 15 residues. Germline V gene lookup returns CDR1 SGHNT and CDR2 YENEEA. The whole variable domain, filled in from reference TRBV11-3 and TRBJ2-7, reads EAGVVQSPRYKIIEKKQPVAFWCNPISGHNTLYWYLQNLGQGPELLIRYENEEAVDDSQLPKDRFSAERLKGVDSTLKIQPAELGDSAVYLCASSLDSGRAYEQYFGPGTRLTVT.

The V gene is TRBV14, the J gene TRBJ2-5; 14 nucleotides align to TRBD2. This CDR3 spans 17 amino acids. The V and J ends lost 0 bases and 3 bases, in that order; junction bases with no gene match: 3. The V gene's germline CDR1 is SGHDN and CDR2 FVKESK. In nucleotides, the CDR3 is TGTGCCAGCAGCCAAGATGAGGGACTAGCGGGAGAAGAGACCCAGTACTTC. It translates to CASSQDEGLAGEETQYF. The full variable domain, completed using reference TRBV14 and TRBJ2-5, is EAGVTQFPSHSVIEKGQTVTLRCDPISGHDNLYWYRRVMGKEIKFLLHFVKESKQDESGMPNNRFLAERTGGTYSTLKVQPAELEDSGVYFCASSQDEGLAGEETQYFGPGTRLLVL.

The chain joins TRBV2 to TRBJ1-2; 7 bases fit TRBD1. V was pared by 5 bases and J by 4 bases, with 4 bases of the junction left unmatched. In germline, CDR1 is SNHLY, CDR2 FYNNEI. The CDR3 runs to 13 residues. The CDR3 coding sequence is TGTGCCAGCAGTAGACAGGGTGGCTATGGCTACACCTTC. It encodes CASSRQGGYGYTF. The variable domain in full, with the rest retrieved from reference TRBV2 and TRBJ1-2, is EPEVTQTPSHQVTQMGQEVILRCVPISNHLYFYWYRQILGQKVEFLVSFYNNEISEKSEIFDDQFSVERPDGSNFTLKIRSTKLEDSAMYFCASSRQGGYGYTFGSGTRLTVV.

V usage is TRBV18 and J usage is TRBJ2-5; D uncertain. The CDR3 has 14 residues. The V gene's germline CDR1 is KGHSH and CDR2 LQKENI. Trimming removed 0 bases at V and 5 bases at J, with 10 bases between. The CDR3 protein is CASSPPVEWETQYF. Written as DNA, the CDR3 is TGTGCCAGCTCACCACCAGTAGAGTGGGAGACCCAGTACTTC. Together with reference TRBV18 and TRBJ2-5, the CDR3 gives the full variable domain: NAGVMQNPRHLVRRRGQEARLRCSPMKGHSHVYWYRQLPEEGLKFMVYLQKENIIDESGMPKERFSAEFPKEGPSILRIQQVVRGDSAAYFCASSPPVEWETQYFGPGTRLLVL.

The chain has TRBV5-1 and TRBJ2-7, with 9 nucleotides matching TRBD1. The CDR3 length is 14 residues. Germline V CDR1 and CDR2: SGHRS, YFSETQ. V was pared by 7 bases and J by 5 bases, with 10 bases of the junction left unmatched. CDR3 region: CASGRDRATNEQYF. Here the CDR3 DNA reads TGCGCCAGCGGGAGGGACAGGGCAACCAACGAGCAGTACTTC.

V gene TRBV6-2 or TRBV6-3 combines with J gene TRBJ2-6, with 7 bases matching TRBD1. The CDR3 loop spans 16 amino acids. The germline V gene has CDR1 MNHEY and CDR2 SVGEGT. V shed 5 bases and J 0 bases; nucleotides not matched to a gene: 4. In DNA, the CDR3 is TGTGCCAGCAGTAGGGACAGTTCCTCTGGGGCCAACGTCCTGACTTTC. This encodes CASSRDSSSGANVLTF.

The CDR3 sequence is CASGLRGLGEKLFF. In DNA, the CDR3 is TGTGCCAGCGGCCTCAGGGGGCTCGGGGAAAAACTGTTTTTT. V usage is TRBV27 and J usage is TRBJ1-4; TRBD1 matches 8 bases. Trimming took 8 bases from V and 8 from J; bases not matched to a gene: 10. The CDR3 has 14 residues. Germline-derived CDR1 and CDR2 are MNHEY and SMNVEV (reference sequence).

The chain uses TRBV5-6 and TRBJ1-1; 7 bases fit TRBD1. This CDR3 is 15 amino acids long. Germline assignment: CDR1 SGHDT and CDR2 YYEEEE. The V and J ends lost 1 base and 7 bases, in that order; junction bases with no gene match: 10. The CDR3 sequence: CASSLWSGTANEAFF. DNA of the CDR3: TGTGCCAGCAGCTTGTGGAGTGGGACAGCGAATGAAGCTTTCTTT.

The V and J genes are TRBV27 and TRBJ1-5; D not resolved. The germline gives CDR1 MNHEY, CDR2 SMNVEV (reference sequence). V was clipped by 3 bases and J by 4 bases, with 7 bases between them. The CDR3 loop spans 13 amino acids. CDR3 DNA: TGTGCCAGCAGTTTGGGCAGGAATCAGCCCCAGCATTTT. As protein: CASSLGRNQPQHF.

The chain is built from TRBV5-1 and TRBJ2-3, with 9 nucleotides matching TRBD1. V gave up 4 bases and J gave up 1 base; unmatched junction bases: 4. The CDR3 is 15 residues long. Germline-derived CDR1 and CDR2 are SGHRS and YFSETQ. The CDR3 sequence: CASSPRTGGTDTQYF. The CDR3 nucleotides are TGCGCCAGCAGCCCGAGGACAGGGGGCACAGATACGCAGTATTTT.

J is TRBJ2-7 and V is TRBV7-9, with a weak D call TRBD1 (6 bases). CDR1 is SEHNR and CDR2 is FQNEAQ in the germline V gene (reference sequence). The germline V and J ends were trimmed by 5 bases and 6 bases, with 17 bases remaining between them. The CDR3 has 14 residues. The CDR3 coding sequence is TGTGCCAGCAGCCCCAAAACAGGGTACGGCGAGCAGTACTTC. Encoded protein: CASSPKTGYGEQYF. The full variable domain, completed using reference TRBV7-9 and TRBJ2-7, is DTGVSQNPRHKITKRGQNVTFRCDPISEHNRLYWYRQTLGQGPEFLTYFQNEAQLEKSRLLSDRFSAERPKGSFSTLEIQRTEQGDSAMYLCASSPKTGYGEQYFGPGTRLTVT.

This clone was detected once. The chain couples TRBV11-2 to TRBJ2-7; 7 positions match TRBD1. The CDR3 totals 15 residues. Germline CDR1 is SGHAT and CDR2 is FQNNGV. Germline trimming cut 5 bases from V and 0 bases from J; bases unmatched to any gene: 7. CDR3: CASSMDRLSSYEQYF. CDR3 bases: TGTGCCAGCAGCATGGACAGGCTTAGCTCCTACGAGCAGTACTTC. The full variable domain, in which reference TRBV11-2 and TRBJ2-7 provide the parts outside the CDR3, is EAGVAQSPRYKIIEKRQSVAFWCNPISGHATLYWYQQILGQGPKLLIQFQNNGVVDDSQLPKDRFSAERLKGVDSTLKIQPAKLEDSAVYLCASSMDRLSSYEQYFGPGTRLTVT.

This clone was recorded only once. The V and J genes are TRBV5-4 and TRBJ2-1; D is perhaps TRBD2 (6 bases). The CDR3 is made up of 18 amino acids. V lost 4 bases and J 0 bases, leaving 20 bases between the germline ends. Germline V gives CDR1 SGHNT, CDR2 YYREEE (reference sequence). The CDR3 reads CASSPILGGTGSYNEQFF. DNA for the CDR3: TGTGCCAGCAGCCCCATCCTGGGCGGGACGGGCTCCTACAATGAGCAGTTCTTC.

This chain joins TRBV6-2 or TRBV6-3 and TRBJ2-7; D is perhaps TRBD2 (7 bases). Trimming took off 6 bases at V and 4 bases at J, with 16 bases between the two ends. Germline CDR1 reads MNHEY; CDR2 reads SVGEGT. This CDR3 comprises 14 residues. The CDR3 reads CASSRWGGAYEQYF. In nucleotides, the CDR3 is TGTGCCAGCAGCCGCTGGGGGGGCGCATACGAGCAGTACTTC.

This chain uses TRBV2 with TRBJ1-6, with D possibly TRBD1 on 6 matching bases. CDR3 size: 15 residues. Germline V lookup: CDR1 SNHLY, CDR2 FYNNEI. V was cut by 0 bases and J by 6 bases, with 9 bases left in between. CDR3 loop: CASSEARQANSPLHF. The DNA of the CDR3 is TGTGCCAGCAGTGAAGCCCGACAGGCTAATTCACCCCTCCACTTT.